The T cell receptor (beta chain) under discussion was sequenced for a study of beta chain features in type 1 diabetes. On the study more broadly: Taken together, all samples contributed some 100 million examined sorted cells.

The CDR3 extends over 16 amino acids. In germline, CDR1 is SGHVS, CDR2 FQNEAQ. The V and J ends lost 5 bases and 7 bases respectively, with 21 bases between them. This clone was counted between two and nine times. Antigen specificity is unknown. General observations from the study: Shorter TCRB CDR3s, moderately but significantly so, were found in Type 1 diabetes patients in all four CD4+ subsets. Compared to healthy donors, patients appeared to have naive, central memory and Treg TCRB repertoires that were more alike.

What was sequenced were expressed TCRB transcripts, since all of the isolated RNA had been reverse transcribed. Some clones are missing from TCRdb's copy, which holds only in-frame ones; the method was immunoSEQ multiplex PCR. The data contain hundreds of thousands of clones, over 10% of them singletons. Sequencing was carried out using naive CD4+ T cells from blood. This clonotype was obtained from a man between 18 and 35 years old with type 1 diabetes. The chain is built from TRBV7-8 and TRBJ1-5; TRBD1 is a possible D gene (5 bases). The chain's CDR3 is CASSPGRIPGRQPQHF. For the CDR3, the DNA is TGTGCCAGCAGCCCGGGCAGGATTCCAGGGCGCCAGCCCCAGCATTTT.